Below are 23 T cell receptor beta chains sequenced from a single sample in a study of blood T cell repertoires in COVID-19. TCRdb's table, derived via immunoSEQ multiplex PCR, lists solely in-frame clones and lacks some. This table holds roughly 400,000 clones, about 88% found once. Sequencing was done on a sample of PBMCs or T cells enriched from blood (not recorded which). The receptors stem from a woman aged 18 to 35 who had been exposed to COVID-19.

The chain is built from TRBV28 and TRBJ2-5, with 10 bases fitting TRBD2. CDR3 length equals 15 residues. J gave up 5 bases and V 4 bases, and 7 bases lay outside the gene matches. Germline-derived CDR1 and CDR2 are MDHEN and SYDVKM. The DNA of the CDR3 is TGTGCCAGCAGTTCTAGCGGGGGTAAATATGAGACCCAGTACTTC. Protein: CASSSSGGKYETQYF.

The rearrangement uses TRBV19 and TRBJ2-3, with D perhaps TRBD1 (5 bases). From germline, CDR1 is LNHDA and CDR2 SQIVND (reference sequence). V lost 5 bases and J 1 base, leaving 16 bases between the germline ends. The CDR3 consists of 16 residues. The DNA of the CDR3 is TGTGCCAGTAGTCCACGACAGAGCCCTGGCACAGATACGCAGTATTTT. It encodes CASSPRQSPGTDTQYF. Drawing the rest from reference TRBV19 and TRBJ2-3, the complete variable domain is DGGITQSPKYLFRKEGQNVTLSCEQNLNHDAMYWYRQDPGQGLRLIYYSQIVNDFQKGDIAEGYSVSREKKESFPLTVTSAQKNPTAFYLCASSPRQSPGTDTQYFGPGTRLTVL.

CDR3 sequence (DNA): TGCAGCGTAGCGGGACAGGGCAAACATGAGCAGTTCTTC. It is translated as CSVAGQGKHEQFF. The chain couples TRBV29-1 to TRBJ2-1, with 9 bases aligning to TRBD1. J lost 8 bases, V lost 6 bases, and 8 bases had no gene match. This CDR3 contains 13 residues. The V gene's germline CDR1 is SQVTM and CDR2 ANQGSEA.

V usage is TRBV19 and J usage is TRBJ1-2, with TRBD1 as a possible D gene (5 bases). Germline CDR1 LNHDA, CDR2 SQIVND (reference sequence). The germline V and J ends were trimmed by 5 bases and 7 bases, with 17 bases remaining between them. The CDR3 runs 14 residues. Here the CDR3 reads CASSVTGVGAGYTF. As DNA, the CDR3 is TGTGCCAGTAGTGTAACCGGCGTAGGGGCTGGCTACACCTTC.

J is TRBJ2-2 and V is TRBV27; possible D gene TRBD1, 6 bases. The CDR3 is 12 residues long. V lost 3 bases and J 7 bases, leaving 6 bases between the germline ends. Germline lookup yields CDR1 MNHEY and CDR2 SMNVEV (reference sequence). The chain's CDR3 is CASSLGHGELFF. Written as DNA, the CDR3 is TGTGCCAGCAGTTTGGGACACGGGGAGCTGTTTTTT.

The chain joins TRBV11-2 to TRBJ1-1; 8 bases map to TRBD1. CDR1 SGHAT and CDR2 FQNNGV come from the germline V gene. The V segment lost 5 bases and the J segment 5 bases; nucleotides outside the gene matches: 4. The length of the CDR3 is 13 residues. DNA for the CDR3: TGTGCCAGCAGCCGACAGGGGAGGACTGAAGCTTTCTTT. The encoded protein is CASSRQGRTEAFF. Full variable domain (remainder filled in from reference TRBV11-2 and TRBJ1-1): EAGVAQSPRYKIIEKRQSVAFWCNPISGHATLYWYQQILGQGPKLLIQFQNNGVVDDSQLPKDRFSAERLKGVDSTLKIQPAKLEDSAVYLCASSRQGRTEAFFGQGTRLTVV.

The V gene is TRBV29-1, the J gene TRBJ1-2; 8 nucleotides match TRBD1. The CDR3 totals 12 residues. Trimming at V came to 6 bases and at J to 6 bases, leaving 6 bases not matched to a gene. Germline assignment: CDR1 SQVTM and CDR2 ANQGSEA. CDR3 coding DNA: TGCAGCGTATCCGGGACAGGCCATGGCTACACCTTC. It is translated as CSVSGTGHGYTF.

This chain joins TRBV9 and TRBJ1-2; no definite D call. The CDR3 consists of 13 residues. V was clipped by 2 bases and J by 1 base, with 6 bases between them. The germline V gene has CDR1 SGDLS and CDR2 YYNGEE. In nucleotides, the CDR3 is TGTGCCAGCAGCGTGGGGAGTAACTATGGCTACACCTTC. Protein product: CASSVGSNYGYTF.

For the CDR3, the DNA is TGTGCCAGCAGCGTATTGACAGAAAATTCACCCCTCCACTTT. It specifies CASSVLTENSPLHF. This chain links TRBV9 with TRBJ1-6; a possible D gene is TRBD1 (5 bases). Germline V CDR1 and CDR2: SGDLS, YYNGEE. Trimming left V 1 base short and J 7 bases short, with 9 bases between. The CDR3 has 14 residues.

Comment on this clone: In the same sample, other DNA sequences code for this CDR3. The V and J genes are TRBV5-1 and TRBJ1-6, with 8 nucleotides matching TRBD1. The junction had 0 bases not matched to a gene; V was cut back by 0 bases and J by 7 bases. There are 14 residues in the CDR3. Germline V CDR1 and CDR2: SGHRS, YFSETQ. Here the CDR3 DNA reads TGCGCCAGCAGCTTGGGACAGGGGAATTCACCCCTCCACTTT. It is translated as CASSLGQGNSPLHF.

V is TRBV19 and J is TRBJ1-6, with D tentatively TRBD1 (6 bases). Germline V gene lookup returns CDR1 LNHDA and CDR2 SQIVND (reference sequence). The CDR3 extends over 14 amino acids. Trimming pared 8 bases from V and 7 bases from J, leaving 15 bases between. CDR3 region: CASRTAGGNSPLHF. CDR3 bases: TGTGCCAGTCGGACAGCCGGGGGGAATTCACCCCTCCACTTT.

The rearrangement joins TRBV19 to TRBJ2-6, with D possibly being TRBD1 (5 bases). Germline V gives CDR1 LNHDA, CDR2 SQIVND (reference sequence). The CDR3 has 15 residues. Trimming left V 4 bases short and J 0 bases short, with 7 bases between. Here the CDR3 DNA reads TGTGCCAGTAGTACGACAGACTCTGGGGCCAACGTCCTGACTTTC. Its translation is CASSTTDSGANVLTF.

This chain connects TRBV6-1 to TRBJ2-7, with a possible D match to TRBD2 (6 bases). CDR3 length: 17 residues. Between the trimmed V and J ends, which lost 1 base and 5 bases, there was a span of 21 bases. From germline, CDR1 is MNHNS and CDR2 SASEGT. CDR3 coding DNA: TGTGCCAGCAGTGAAGGTGGTGCGGGGCGGCTGGTCCACGAGCAGTACTTC. Residues: CASSEGGAGRLVHEQYF.

The chain uses TRBV6-2 or TRBV6-3 and TRBJ2-3; possibly TRBD2 for D (5 bases). Deletions cut 5 bases from V and 4 bases from J, with 10 bases between. The germline V gene encodes CDR1 MNHEY and CDR2 SVGEGT. CDR3 length equals 13 residues. This CDR3 is CASSTGLSDTQYF. The CDR3 region has the DNA TGTGCCAGCAGTACCGGACTCTCAGATACGCAGTATTTT.

This chain's CDR3 is CATSREVAGTTRGQFF. DNA of the CDR3: TGTGCCACCAGCAGAGAGGTAGCGGGGACCACACGGGGGCAGTTCTTC. V usage is TRBV15 and J usage is TRBJ2-1; TRBD2 matches 8 bases. The CDR3 runs to 16 residues. Germline V lookup: CDR1 LNHNV, CDR2 YYDKDF (reference sequence). The junction had 13 bases not matched to a gene; V was cut back by 0 bases and J by 12 bases.

This chain connects TRBV3-1 (or the pseudogene TRBV3-2) to TRBJ2-3; 9 bases match TRBD2. The trim removed 4 bases at V and 2 bases at J, leaving 7 bases unmatched. Germline-derived CDR1 and CDR2 are LGHDT and YNNKEL (reference sequence). The CDR3 consists of 16 residues. The CDR3 region has the DNA TGTGCCAGCAGCCCCCTAGCGGGGACTCTCACAGATACGCAGTATTTT. It yields the protein CASSPLAGTLTDTQYF.

The chain combines TRBV30 with TRBJ2-5; D is possibly TRBD2 (6 bases). From germline, CDR1 is GTSNPN and CDR2 SVGIG (reference sequence). Between the trimmed V and J ends, which lost 3 bases and 5 bases, there was a span of 13 bases. This CDR3 contains 13 residues. CDR3 coding DNA: TGTGCCTGGAGCCGGGACTCGTGGGAGACCCAGTACTTC. Its protein product is CAWSRDSWETQYF.

The chain uses TRBV19 and TRBJ1-3; D might be TRBD1 (5 bases). V lost 10 bases, J lost 5 bases, and 15 bases lay in between. Germline lookup yields CDR1 LNHDA and CDR2 SQIVND (reference sequence). This CDR3 is 13 amino acids long. As DNA, the CDR3 is TGTGCCACTAAGGGGCCTACAAGAAACACCATATATTTT. Its protein is CATKGPTRNTIYF.

This chain joins TRBV9 and TRBJ2-5; 9 bases are a match to TRBD1. In germline, CDR1 is SGDLS, CDR2 YYNGEE. The CDR3 length is 13 residues. The trim removed 6 bases at V and 5 bases at J, leaving 5 bases unmatched. CDR3: CASNFDRGETQYF. CDR3 nucleotides: TGTGCCAGCAACTTTGACAGGGGGGAGACCCAGTACTTC.

The V call is TRBV7-2, the J call TRBJ1-4, with 9 bases fitting TRBD1. Germline V gives CDR1 SGHTA, CDR2 FQGNSA. V dropped 5 bases and J dropped 2; count of bases not matched to a gene: 6. The CDR3 is 16 amino acids. The DNA for the CDR3 is TGTGCCAGCAGCCTCCTCGGACAGGGGACTAATGAAAAACTGTTTTTT. This sequence encodes CASSLLGQGTNEKLFF.

V gene TRBV11-3 combines with J gene TRBJ2-1; 11 bases are shared with TRBD2. The germline V gene has CDR1 SGHNT and CDR2 YENEEA. CDR3 size: 15 residues. The J segment lost 7 bases and the V segment lost 5 bases, leaving 7 bases of the junction unmatched. DNA for the CDR3: TGTGCCAGCAGCCAAACTAGCGGGAGAAATAATGAGCAGTTCTTC. Protein product: CASSQTSGRNNEQFF.

This clone was detected once. V gene TRBV9 combines with J gene TRBJ2-1; D is possibly TRBD1 (6 bases). CDR3 size: 16 residues. Germline V gene sequence: CDR1 SGDLS, CDR2 YYNGEE. The V end was cut by 3 bases, the J end by 4 bases, with 17 bases between. This chain's CDR3 is CASSAQTGPEYNEQFF. The DNA of the CDR3 is TGTGCCAGCAGCGCACAGACAGGTCCTGAATACAATGAGCAGTTCTTC.

The V gene is TRBV4-1, the J gene TRBJ2-5; 7 bases agree with TRBD2. The ends lost 1 base at V and 0 bases at J; junction bases unmatched: 5. This CDR3 has 16 residues. The germline gives CDR1 MGHRA, CDR2 YSYEKL. The chain's CDR3 is CASSQAPGGDQETQYF. The CDR3 bases are TGCGCCAGCAGCCAAGCCCCGGGGGGTGACCAAGAGACCCAGTACTTC.